Detailed here is one TCR beta chain. The record originates from a study of shared clonotypes between healthy human individuals. Naivety among CD8 cells was defined by CD45RO negativity and positive CCR7 selection, thereby excluding terminally differentiated effector memory CD45RA+ cells. In germline, CDR1 is MNHEY, CDR2 SVGAGI. The CDR3 is 15 residues long. V shed 3 bases, J shed 9 bases, and the junction held 11 bases outside the gene matches. Generated by immunoSEQ multiplex PCR, the TCRdb table keeps only in-frame clones and is missing some. The data contain around 580,000 clones, about 98% of them singletons.

This clonotype was sampled from a young man in good health. The rearrangement links TRBV6-5 to TRBJ2-1; 7 bases agree with TRBD2. The sequencing input was naive CD8+ T cells sorted from blood. DNA of the CDR3: TGTGCCAGCAGTTATCCGGGCGGGAGAGCTGCTGAGCAGTTCTTC. Translated, it gives CASSYPGGRAAEQFF.